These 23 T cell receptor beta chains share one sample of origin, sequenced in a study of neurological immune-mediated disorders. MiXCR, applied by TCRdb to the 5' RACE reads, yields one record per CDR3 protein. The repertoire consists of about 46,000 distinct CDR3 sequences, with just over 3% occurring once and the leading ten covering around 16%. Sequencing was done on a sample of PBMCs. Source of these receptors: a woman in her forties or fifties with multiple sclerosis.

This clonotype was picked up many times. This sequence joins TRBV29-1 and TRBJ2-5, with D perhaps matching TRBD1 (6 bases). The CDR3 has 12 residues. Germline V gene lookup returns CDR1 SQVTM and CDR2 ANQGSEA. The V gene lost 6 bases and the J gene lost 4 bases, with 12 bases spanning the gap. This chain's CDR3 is CSVGQKGETQYF. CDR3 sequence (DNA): TGCAGCGTAGGACAGAAGGGAGAGACCCAGTACTTC.

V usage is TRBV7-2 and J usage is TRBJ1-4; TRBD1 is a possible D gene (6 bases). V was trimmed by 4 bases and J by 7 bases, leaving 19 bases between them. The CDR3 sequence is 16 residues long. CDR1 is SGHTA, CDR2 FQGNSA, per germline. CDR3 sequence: CASSSKSGAIGEKLFF. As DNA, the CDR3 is TGTGCCAGCAGCTCCAAGTCAGGGGCCATCGGTGAAAAACTGTTTTTT.

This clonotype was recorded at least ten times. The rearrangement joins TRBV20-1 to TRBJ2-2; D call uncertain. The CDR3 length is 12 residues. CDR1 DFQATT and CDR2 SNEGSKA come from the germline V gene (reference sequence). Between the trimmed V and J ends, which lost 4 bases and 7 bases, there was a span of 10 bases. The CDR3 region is CSATGLGGELFF. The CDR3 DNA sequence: TGCAGTGCTACGGGCCTCGGCGGGGAGCTGTTTTTT.

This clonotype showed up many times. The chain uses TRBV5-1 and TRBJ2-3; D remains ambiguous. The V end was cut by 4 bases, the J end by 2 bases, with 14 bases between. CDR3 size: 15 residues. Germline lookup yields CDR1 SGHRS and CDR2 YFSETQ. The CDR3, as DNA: TGCGCCAGCAGCCCCCAGGACCCCTCCACAGATACGCAGTATTTT. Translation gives CASSPQDPSTDTQYF.

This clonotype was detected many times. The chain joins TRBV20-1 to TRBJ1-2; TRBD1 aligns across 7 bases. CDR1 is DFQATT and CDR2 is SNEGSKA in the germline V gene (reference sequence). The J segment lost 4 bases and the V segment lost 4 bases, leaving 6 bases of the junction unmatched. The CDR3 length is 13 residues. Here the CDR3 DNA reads TGCAGTGCTACGGACAGGCCAAGCTATGGCTACACCTTC. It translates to CSATDRPSYGYTF.

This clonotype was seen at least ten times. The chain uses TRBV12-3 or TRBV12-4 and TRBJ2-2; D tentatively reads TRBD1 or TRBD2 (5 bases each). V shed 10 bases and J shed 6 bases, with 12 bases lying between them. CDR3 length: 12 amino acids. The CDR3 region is CATFQGAGELFF. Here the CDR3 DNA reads TGTGCCACCTTTCAGGGAGCCGGGGAGCTGTTTTTT.

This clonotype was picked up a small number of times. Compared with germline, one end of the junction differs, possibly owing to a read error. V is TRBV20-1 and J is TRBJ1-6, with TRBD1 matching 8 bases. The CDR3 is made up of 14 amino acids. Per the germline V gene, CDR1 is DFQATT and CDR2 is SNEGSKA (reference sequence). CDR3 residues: CSARQGRSNSTLNF. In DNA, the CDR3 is TGCAGTGCTCGACAGGGGAGGAGTAATTCAACCCTCAACTTT.

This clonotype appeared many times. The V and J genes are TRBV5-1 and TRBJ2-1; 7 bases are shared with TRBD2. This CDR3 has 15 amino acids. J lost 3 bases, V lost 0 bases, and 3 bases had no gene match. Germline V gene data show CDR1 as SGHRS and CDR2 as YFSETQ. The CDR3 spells CASSLEGGNYNEQFF. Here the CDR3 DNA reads TGCGCCAGCAGCTTGGAGGGAGGGAACTACAATGAGCAGTTCTTC. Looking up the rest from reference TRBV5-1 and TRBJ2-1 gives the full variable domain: KAGVTQTPRYLIKTRGQQVTLSCSPISGHRSVSWYQQTPGQGLQFLFEYFSETQRNKGNFPGRFSGRQFSNSRSEMNVSTLELGDSALYLCASSLEGGNYNEQFFGPGTRLTVL.

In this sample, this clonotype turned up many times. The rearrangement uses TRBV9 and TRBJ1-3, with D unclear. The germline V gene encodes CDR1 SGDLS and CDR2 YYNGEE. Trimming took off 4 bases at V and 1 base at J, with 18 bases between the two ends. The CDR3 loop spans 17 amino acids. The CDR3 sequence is CASSPSGSITSGNTIYF. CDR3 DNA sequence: TGTGCCAGCAGCCCCAGCGGCAGTATAACATCTGGAAACACCATATATTTT.

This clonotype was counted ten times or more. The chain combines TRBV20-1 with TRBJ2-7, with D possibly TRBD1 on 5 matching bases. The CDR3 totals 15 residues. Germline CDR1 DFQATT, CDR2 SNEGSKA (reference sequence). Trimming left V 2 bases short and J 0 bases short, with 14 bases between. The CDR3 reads CSARLKGQISYEQYF. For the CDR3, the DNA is TGCAGTGCTAGATTGAAGGGGCAGATCTCCTACGAGCAGTACTTC.

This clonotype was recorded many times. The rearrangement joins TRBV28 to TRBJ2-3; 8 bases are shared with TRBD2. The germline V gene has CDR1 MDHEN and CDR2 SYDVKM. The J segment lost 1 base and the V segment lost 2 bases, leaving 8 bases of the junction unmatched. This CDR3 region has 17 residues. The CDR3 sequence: CASSLGASGSGTDTQYF. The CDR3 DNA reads TGTGCCAGCAGTTTAGGGGCAAGCGGGAGCGGCACAGATACGCAGTATTTT.

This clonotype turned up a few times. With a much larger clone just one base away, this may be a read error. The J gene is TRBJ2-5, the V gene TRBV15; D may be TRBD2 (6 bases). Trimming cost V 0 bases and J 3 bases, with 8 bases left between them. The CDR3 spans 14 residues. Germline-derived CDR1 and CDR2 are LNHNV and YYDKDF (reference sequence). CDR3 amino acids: CATSREIAEETQYF. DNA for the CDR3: TGTGCCACCAGCAGAGAAATAGCGGAAGAGACCCAGTACTTC.

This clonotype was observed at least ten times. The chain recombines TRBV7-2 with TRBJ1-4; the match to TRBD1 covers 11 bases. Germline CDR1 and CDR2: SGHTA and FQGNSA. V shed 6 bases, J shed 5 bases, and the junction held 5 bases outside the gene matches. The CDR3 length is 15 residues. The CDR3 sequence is CASRPGTGGNEKLFF. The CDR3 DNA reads TGTGCCAGCAGACCAGGGACAGGGGGGAATGAAAAACTGTTTTTT.

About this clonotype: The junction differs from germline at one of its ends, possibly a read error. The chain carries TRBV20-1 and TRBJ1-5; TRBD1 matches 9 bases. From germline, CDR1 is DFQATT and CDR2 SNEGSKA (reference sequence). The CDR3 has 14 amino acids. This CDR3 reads CSARRGQGGKTQNF. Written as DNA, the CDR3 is TGCAGTGCTAGAAGGGGACAGGGAGGTAAGACCCAGAATTTT.

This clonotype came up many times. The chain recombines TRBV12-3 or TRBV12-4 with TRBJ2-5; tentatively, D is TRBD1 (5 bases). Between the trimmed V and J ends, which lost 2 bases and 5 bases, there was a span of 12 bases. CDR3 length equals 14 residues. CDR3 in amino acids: CASSLRGRVETQYF. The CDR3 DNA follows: TGTGCCAGCAGTTTAAGGGGTAGAGTGGAGACCCAGTACTTC.

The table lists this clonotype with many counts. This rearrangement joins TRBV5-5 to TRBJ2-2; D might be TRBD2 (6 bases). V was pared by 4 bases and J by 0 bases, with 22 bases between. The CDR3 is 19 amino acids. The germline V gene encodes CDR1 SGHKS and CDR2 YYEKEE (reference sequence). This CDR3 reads CASSIPPEGSGTNTGELFF. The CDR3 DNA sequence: TGTGCCAGCAGCATCCCCCCCGAGGGTAGCGGAACGAACACCGGGGAGCTGTTTTTT. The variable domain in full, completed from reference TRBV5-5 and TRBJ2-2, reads DAGVTQSPTHLIKTRGQQVTLRCSPISGHKSVSWYQQVLGQGPQFIFQYYEKEERGRGNFPDRFSARQFPNYSSELNVNALLLGDSALYLCASSIPPEGSGTNTGELFFGEGSRLTVL.

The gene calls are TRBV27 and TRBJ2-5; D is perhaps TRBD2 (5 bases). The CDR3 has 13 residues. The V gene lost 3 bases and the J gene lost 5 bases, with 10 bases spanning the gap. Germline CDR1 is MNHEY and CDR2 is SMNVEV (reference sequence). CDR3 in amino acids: CASSFEGAETQYF. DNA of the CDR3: TGTGCCAGCAGTTTTGAGGGAGCTGAGACCCAGTACTTC.

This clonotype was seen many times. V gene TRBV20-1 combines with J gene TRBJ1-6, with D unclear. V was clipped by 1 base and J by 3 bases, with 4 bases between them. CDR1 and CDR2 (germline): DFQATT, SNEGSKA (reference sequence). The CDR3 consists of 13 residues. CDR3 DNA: TGCAGTGCTAGAGGGGGCTATAATTCACCCCTCCACTTT. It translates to CSARGGYNSPLHF.

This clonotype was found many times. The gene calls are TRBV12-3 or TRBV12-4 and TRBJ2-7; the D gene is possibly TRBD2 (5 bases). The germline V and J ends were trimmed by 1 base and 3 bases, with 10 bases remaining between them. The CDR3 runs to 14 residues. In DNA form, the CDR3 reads TGTGCCAGCAGTTTAGGACTACGACTCTACGAGCAGTACTTC. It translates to CASSLGLRLYEQYF.

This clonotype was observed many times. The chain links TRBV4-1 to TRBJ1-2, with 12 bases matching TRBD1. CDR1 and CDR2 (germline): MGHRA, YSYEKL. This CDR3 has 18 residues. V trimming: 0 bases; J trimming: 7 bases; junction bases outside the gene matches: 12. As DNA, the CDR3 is TGCGCCAGCAGCCAAGAGGTCGGGGGACAGGGGGCGCGAAGTGGCTACACCTTC. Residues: CASSQEVGGQGARSGYTF.

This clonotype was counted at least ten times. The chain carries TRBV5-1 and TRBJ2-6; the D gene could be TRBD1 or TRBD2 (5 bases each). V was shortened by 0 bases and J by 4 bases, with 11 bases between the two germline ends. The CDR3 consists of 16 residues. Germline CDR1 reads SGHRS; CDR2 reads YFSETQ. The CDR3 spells CASSLVWGPGANVLTF. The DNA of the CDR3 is TGCGCCAGCAGCTTGGTATGGGGACCCGGGGCCAACGTCCTGACTTTC.

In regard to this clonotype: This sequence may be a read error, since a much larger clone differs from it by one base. The CDR3 coding sequence is TGCAGTCTCGGGGCAGGGACGGTCAATCAGCACCAGCATTTT. Translation: CSLGAGTVNQHQHF. The chain recombines TRBV29-1 with TRBJ1-5, with D tentatively TRBD1 (5 bases). CDR1 and CDR2 (germline): SQVTM, ANQGSEA. The CDR3 covers 14 residues.

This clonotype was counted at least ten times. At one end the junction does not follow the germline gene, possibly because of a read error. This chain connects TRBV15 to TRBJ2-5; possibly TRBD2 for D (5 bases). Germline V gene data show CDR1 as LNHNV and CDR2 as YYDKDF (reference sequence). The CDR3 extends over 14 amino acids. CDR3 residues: CATNRGQPTETQYF. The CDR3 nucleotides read TGTGCCACCAACAGAGGGCAACCCACGGAGACCCAGTACTTC.